A single sample is the source of the 30 T cell receptor beta chains below, sequenced in a study of blood T cell repertoires in COVID-19. Assay: immunoSEQ multiplex PCR; the TCRdb copy retains only in-frame clones and omits some. The repertoire holds fewer than 80,000 clones, with around nine tenths as singletons. Sequencing used peripheral blood. The receptors originated from a woman in her forties or fifties with active or convalescent COVID-19.

This chain links TRBV27 with TRBJ1-1, with D possibly being TRBD1 (6 bases). V lost 7 bases and J lost 6, with 18 bases in between. This CDR3 is built from 14 residues. CDR1 and CDR2 (germline): MNHEY, SMNVEV (reference sequence). The CDR3, as DNA: TGTGCCAGCACCCCCCCGGGGACAAACGCTGAAGCTTTCTTT. Residues: CASTPPGTNAEAFF.

This clone was counted between two and nine times. This CDR3 reads CASSPGQGVLNGYTF. DNA for the CDR3: TGTGCCAGCAGCCCAGGACAGGGAGTCCTCAATGGCTACACCTTC. This chain connects TRBV13 to TRBJ1-2; 8 bases align to TRBD1. The CDR3 consists of 15 residues. V gave up 5 bases and J gave up 6 bases; unmatched junction bases: 11. Germline CDR1 is PRHDT and CDR2 is FYEKMQ (reference sequence). The entire variable domain, with the rest obtained from reference TRBV13 and TRBJ1-2, is as follows: AAGVIQSPRHLIKEKRETATLKCYPIPRHDTVYWYQQGPGQDPQFLISFYEKMQSDKGSIPDRFSAQQFSDYHSELNMSSLELGDSALYFCASSPGQGVLNGYTFGSGTRLTVV.

The V call is TRBV7-9, the J call TRBJ2-7, with a possible D match to TRBD2 (6 bases). Germline CDR1 SEHNR, CDR2 FQNEAQ (reference sequence). The CDR3 runs to 12 residues. CDR3 loop: CASGVGSYEQYF. CDR3 DNA: TGTGCTTCGGGGGTCGGCTCCTACGAGCAGTACTTC.

This clone was counted only a few times. This chain joins TRBV9 and TRBJ1-1; a possible D gene is TRBD1 (6 bases). Trimming took off 2 bases at V and 3 bases at J, with 11 bases between the two ends. This CDR3 region has 14 residues. Looked up from germline, CDR1 is SGDLS and CDR2 is YYNGEE. The CDR3 bases are TGTGCCAGCAGCGTCGACAGGCAGTACACTGAAGCTTTCTTT. Translated: CASSVDRQYTEAFF.

The chain uses TRBV28 and TRBJ2-7; 9 positions agree with TRBD2. With 6 bases clipped from V and 1 base from J, the junction kept 13 bases outside the gene matches. The CDR3 consists of 17 residues. CDR1 and CDR2 (germline): MDHEN, SYDVKM. CDR3 in amino acids: CASSGKGGLATSYEQYF. CDR3 nucleotides: TGTGCCAGCAGCGGAAAGGGCGGACTAGCGACATCCTACGAGCAGTACTTC.

This clone has only a few counts. The gene calls are TRBV18 and TRBJ2-7; tentative D call: TRBD2 (6 bases). CDR1 and CDR2 (germline): KGHSH, LQKENI. With 4 bases removed from V and 2 bases from J, the gap between germline ends came to 9 bases. CDR3 length: 13 residues. CDR3 coding DNA: TGTGCCAGCTCACTGGGACTGACCTACGAGCAGTACTTC. This sequence encodes CASSLGLTYEQYF. Drawing the rest from reference TRBV18 and TRBJ2-7, the complete variable domain is NAGVMQNPRHLVRRRGQEARLRCSPMKGHSHVYWYRQLPEEGLKFMVYLQKENIIDESGMPKERFSAEFPKEGPSILRIQQVVRGDSAAYFCASSLGLTYEQYFGPGTRLTVT.

The sample holds one count of this clone. The chain combines TRBV7-9 with TRBJ2-5; D is perhaps TRBD2 (5 bases). Between the trimmed V and J ends, which lost 3 bases and 3 bases, there was a span of 20 bases. CDR3 length: 17 amino acids. Germline V lookup: CDR1 SEHNR, CDR2 FQNEAQ (reference sequence). CDR3 in DNA: TGTGCCAGCAGCTTTACGGGGTCGGGAAGAAGTAAAGAGACCCAGTACTTC. It encodes CASSFTGSGRSKETQYF.

The chain carries TRBV25-1 and TRBJ1-6; D gene ambiguous. Deletions cut 3 bases from V and 9 bases from J, with 18 bases between. CDR3 size: 16 residues. Germline V gene data show CDR1 as MGHDK and CDR2 as SYGVNS. CDR3 protein: CASSDQKTSGVSPLHF. In DNA, the CDR3 is TGTGCCAGCAGTGACCAAAAAACGAGCGGGGTTTCACCCCTCCACTTT.

The rearrangement uses TRBV10-1 and TRBJ2-2; the D gene is possibly TRBD2 (6 bases). CDR1 is WNHNN and CDR2 is SYGVQD in the germline V gene (reference sequence). V was pared by 6 bases and J by 1 base, with 9 bases between. This CDR3 is built from 14 residues. This CDR3 is CASSGGQNTGELFF. DNA for the CDR3: TGCGCCAGCAGCGGAGGGCAGAACACCGGGGAGCTGTTTTTT.

This clone has a handful of counts. V gene TRBV7-9 combines with J gene TRBJ2-2; no definite D call. CDR3 length equals 14 residues. Germline V gene sequence: CDR1 SEHNR, CDR2 FQNEAQ (reference sequence). Trimming shortened V by 2 bases and J by 0 bases, and 4 bases separated the two germline ends. In DNA, the CDR3 is TGTGCCAGCAGCTTAACTTCGAACACCGGGGAGCTGTTTTTT. Protein product: CASSLTSNTGELFF.

The chain combines TRBV5-1 with TRBJ1-1; D gene uncertain. In germline, CDR1 is SGHRS, CDR2 YFSETQ. Trimming stripped 0 bases from V and 1 base from J, with 10 bases between. The CDR3 length is 15 residues. The CDR3 protein is CASSLETGRNTEAFF. The DNA of the CDR3 is TGCGCCAGCAGCTTGGAGACGGGGAGGAACACTGAAGCTTTCTTT.

The chain couples TRBV5-6 to TRBJ1-3, with D possibly matching TRBD1 (6 bases). CDR3 size: 13 residues. From germline, CDR1 is SGHDT and CDR2 YYEEEE. Trimming stripped 3 bases from V and 4 bases from J, with 8 bases between. CDR3 residues: CASSSGAGNTIYF. The DNA of the CDR3 is TGTGCCAGCAGCTCAGGGGCGGGAAACACCATATATTTT.

The V and J genes are TRBV7-9 and TRBJ2-7; D call uncertain. Per the germline V gene, CDR1 is SEHNR and CDR2 is FQNEAQ (reference sequence). The length of the CDR3 is 16 residues. V gave up 4 bases and J gave up 2 bases, with 18 bases separating them. CDR3 sequence reads: CASSSRRQAYTYEQYF. The CDR3 DNA reads TGTGCCAGCAGCTCCCGACGGCAGGCATATACCTACGAGCAGTACTTC.

This clone showed up just a few times. V is TRBV19 and J is TRBJ1-6, with TRBD1 matching over 9 bases. CDR1 is LNHDA, CDR2 SQIVND, per germline (reference sequence). After removal of 8 bases from V and 2 bases from J, the junction contained 4 bases not matched to a gene. The CDR3 is 15 amino acids. The CDR3 nucleotides are TGTGCCAGTGGGACAGGGAGTACCTATAATTCACCCCTCCACTTT. Its protein product is CASGTGSTYNSPLHF.

The chain joins TRBV7-8 to TRBJ2-2; 9 bases fit TRBD2. Trimming cost V 3 bases and J 9 bases; bases outside gene matches: 11. The V gene's germline CDR1 is SGHVS and CDR2 FQNEAQ. CDR3 length equals 16 residues. The CDR3 DNA sequence: TGTGCCAGCAGCTTTTTCGGCGGGAGGGCTTCCCGGGAGCTGTTTTTT. Its protein is CASSFFGGRASRELFF.

The chain employs TRBV19 and TRBJ2-1; D not certain. This CDR3 region has 13 residues. CDR1 and CDR2 (germline): LNHDA, SQIVND (reference sequence). Trimming took 3 bases from V and 6 from J, leaving 9 bases between them. The CDR3: CASSIPTGNEQFF. DNA of the CDR3: TGTGCCAGTAGTATCCCTACTGGCAATGAGCAGTTCTTC.

This chain uses TRBV7-2 with TRBJ2-3; D might be TRBD2 (6 bases). Germline CDR1 reads SGHTA; CDR2 reads FQGNSA. There are 18 residues in the CDR3. V was pared by 5 bases and J by 6 bases, with 27 bases between. The CDR3 DNA reads TGTGCCAGCAGCCCAGGGAGACTAGTGATCCTCTTGGGGGATACGCAGTATTTT. As protein: CASSPGRLVILLGDTQYF.

This clone was observed once. The chain employs TRBV29-1 and TRBJ1-2; 11 nucleotides align to TRBD1. The CDR3 consists of 13 residues. CDR1 is SQVTM and CDR2 is ANQGSEA in the germline V gene. V shed 6 bases and J 3 bases; nucleotides not matched to a gene: 3. In nucleotides, the CDR3 is TGCAGCGTCGGACAGGGGGCGGACTATGGCTACACCTTC. This codes for CSVGQGADYGYTF.

In this sample, this clone turned up a few times. The DNA for the CDR3 is TGTGCCAGTAGTATCTCGGACAGTTCCACAGATACGCAGTATTTT. Translating gives CASSISDSSTDTQYF. This sequence joins TRBV19 and TRBJ2-3; maybe TRBD1 (6 bases). Germline assignment: CDR1 LNHDA and CDR2 SQIVND (reference sequence). Trimming stripped 3 bases from V and 2 bases from J, with 12 bases between. The CDR3 is 15 residues long.

The V and J genes are TRBV19 and TRBJ1-5; a possible D gene is TRBD1 (5 bases). Trimming removed 3 bases from V and 3 bases from J, with 30 bases in between. CDR1 is LNHDA and CDR2 is SQIVND in the germline V gene (reference sequence). CDR3 length: 21 residues. CDR3 in amino acids: CASSISRGKGAYFIINQPQHF. As DNA, the CDR3 is TGTGCCAGTAGTATTAGTCGTGGTAAAGGGGCCTACTTCATCATCAATCAGCCCCAGCATTTT.

This chain uses TRBV9 with TRBJ2-2; 13 bases map to TRBD2. V was clipped by 4 bases and J by 4 bases; unmatched bases: 7. CDR3 length: 17 residues. Germline lookup yields CDR1 SGDLS and CDR2 YYNGEE. The CDR3 spells CASSPRLAGGRTGELFF. The CDR3 coding sequence is TGTGCCAGCAGCCCCCGACTAGCGGGAGGCCGCACCGGGGAGCTGTTTTTT. The entire variable domain, with the rest obtained from reference TRBV9 and TRBJ2-2, is as follows: DSGVTQTPKHLITATGQRVTLRCSPRSGDLSVYWYQQSLDQGLQFLIQYYNGEERAKGNILERFSAQQFPDLHSELNLSSLELGDSALYFCASSPRLAGGRTGELFFGEGSRLTVL.

This clone was recorded only once. V is TRBV6-6 and J is TRBJ2-3, with TRBD2 matching 12 bases. The CDR3 totals 16 residues. V was clipped by 5 bases and J by 5 bases; unmatched bases: 8. CDR1 and CDR2 (germline): MNHNY, SVGAGI (reference sequence). The DNA for the CDR3 is TGTGCCAGCAGTCCCCCTAGCGGGAGGGCTGGAGATACGCAGTATTTT. This codes for CASSPPSGRAGDTQYF.

This clone was counted only a few times. This chain uses TRBV18 with TRBJ2-1; tentative D call: TRBD2 (6 bases). In germline, CDR1 is KGHSH, CDR2 LQKENI. The CDR3 contains 16 residues. Trimming took 0 bases from V and 7 from J, leaving 16 bases between them. This CDR3 reads CASSPPWLRRANEQFF. The CDR3 DNA reads as TGTGCCAGCTCACCACCCTGGCTTAGGAGGGCGAATGAGCAGTTCTTC.

The chain employs TRBV5-6 and TRBJ2-7, with D possibly being TRBD1 (6 bases). Looked up from germline, CDR1 is SGHDT and CDR2 is YYEEEE. Trimming stripped 1 base from V and 3 bases from J, with 11 bases between. This CDR3 has 14 residues. The CDR3 nucleotides read TGTGCCAGCAGCTTGTGGACAGAGGACTACGAGCAGTACTTC. Amino acid sequence: CASSLWTEDYEQYF.

This rearrangement joins TRBV18 to TRBJ2-1; maybe TRBD1 (6 bases). CDR1 is KGHSH, CDR2 LQKENI, per germline. The CDR3 covers 15 residues. V lost 3 bases, J lost 3 bases, and 12 bases lay in between. The CDR3 sequence: CASSPPSGHYNEQFF. CDR3 DNA sequence: TGTGCCAGCTCACCGCCGTCGGGACACTACAATGAGCAGTTCTTC.

The chain joins TRBV5-4 to TRBJ2-3; 13 nucleotides line up with TRBD2. The CDR3 consists of 14 residues. From germline, CDR1 is SGHNT and CDR2 YYREEE (reference sequence). With 9 bases clipped from V and 4 bases from J, the junction kept 5 bases outside the gene matches. The CDR3 region is CATRTSGSSDTQYF. The DNA of the CDR3 is TGTGCCACCAGGACTAGCGGGAGTTCAGATACGCAGTATTTT. Full variable domain (missing parts from reference TRBV5-4 and TRBJ2-3): ETGVTQSPTHLIKTRGQQVTLRCSSQSGHNTVSWYQQALGQGPQFIFQYYREEENGRGNFPPRFSGLQFPNYSSELNVNALELDDSALYLCATRTSGSSDTQYFGPGTRLTVL.

The chain couples TRBV7-8 to TRBJ2-2; 7 bases are shared with TRBD2. This CDR3 region has 18 residues. The junction had 11 bases not matched to a gene; V was cut back by 2 bases and J by 2 bases. Germline CDR1 and CDR2: SGHVS and FQNEAQ. This chain's CDR3 is CASSLRLLLAYNTGELFF. The CDR3 bases are TGTGCCAGCAGCTTACGCCTCTTACTAGCGTATAACACCGGGGAGCTGTTTTTT.

The rearrangement uses TRBV2 and TRBJ2-1, with 11 nucleotides matching TRBD2. V was clipped by 6 bases and J by 0 bases; unmatched bases: 10. This CDR3 is 18 amino acids long. Germline CDR1 reads SNHLY; CDR2 reads FYNNEI. DNA of the CDR3: TGTGCCAGCAGCAGACCCAGTCTAGCGGGAGGCTCCTACAATGAGCAGTTCTTC. It specifies CASSRPSLAGGSYNEQFF.

This chain links TRBV5-1 with TRBJ2-1; D possibly corresponds to TRBD2 (5 bases). Between the trimmed V and J ends, which lost 2 bases and 2 bases, there was a span of 11 bases. From germline, CDR1 is SGHRS and CDR2 YFSETQ. The CDR3 totals 15 residues. This CDR3 reads CASSFNSGPYNEQFF. In DNA, the CDR3 is TGCGCCAGCAGCTTTAACAGCGGCCCCTACAATGAGCAGTTCTTC.

This clone was counted a few times. The rearrangement uses TRBV5-1 and TRBJ2-5, with 9 bases aligning to TRBD2. Per the germline V gene, CDR1 is SGHRS and CDR2 is YFSETQ. V lost 5 bases and J lost 5; bases outside the gene matches: 7. The length of the CDR3 is 14 residues. The DNA of the CDR3 is TGCGCCAGCAGTGTGGGACTAGCTGGCGAGACCCAGTACTTC. It specifies CASSVGLAGETQYF.